This TCR beta chain was identified during a study of shared clonotypes between healthy human individuals. Broader study findings: The donor pool, a small one, limited the genetic and exposure-history diversity represented.

Investigators spread the genomic DNA of each subset evenly over several immunoSEQ plates. The repertoire was sequenced with immunoSEQ multiplex PCR; TCRdb's copy has only in-frame clones and lacks some. The profile shows about 1 million clones, approximately 80% of them singletons. Trimming at V came to 7 bases and at J to 3 bases, leaving 4 bases not matched to a gene. Germline V gene sequence: CDR1 MDHEN, CDR2 SYDVKM. The CDR3 runs to 13 residues. As regards this clone: What it recognizes is unknown.

Donors, without exception, were Caucasian adults residing in Nashville, Tennessee. The chain links TRBV28 to TRBJ2-3, with 7 bases aligning to TRBD2. The TCR originated in a man younger than 30 in good health. Some clones in this sample may be carry-over from other donors' samples. The specimen was memory CD4+ T cells from PBMCs. Subset denoted: CD45RA-negative fraction. The CDR3 loop is CASMGGATDTQYF. Written as DNA, the CDR3 is TGTGCCAGCATGGGAGGGGCGACAGATACGCAGTATTTT.